A single TCR beta chain is shown here with its context. What it recognizes is unknown. Trimming cost V 2 bases and J 1 base, with 9 bases left between them. The V gene's germline CDR1 is SGHKS and CDR2 YYEKEE (reference sequence). This CDR3 contains 14 residues. This entry is derived from a study of shared clonotypes between healthy human individuals. The wider study: Each donor had three CD4 naive, three CD4 memory, two CD8 naive and one CD8 memory plate. General observations from the study: Some naive CD4 clonotypes, around 5%, turned up in common across several donors.

Sequencing was performed with immunoSEQ multiplex PCR; in TCRdb, only in-frame clones are kept and a portion is missing. The top ten hold approximately 0.13% of the sample, which has around 2.3 million clones, almost 96% seen once. This clonotype was obtained from a man younger than 35 in good health. This chain joins TRBV5-5 and TRBJ1-1, with D unresolved. The sequenced sample consisted of naive CD4+ T cells sorted from blood. Subset reported: CD45RA+ positively selected. The CDR3 coding sequence is TGTGCCAGCAGCTTCTCAGGTTGGAACACTGAAGCTTTCTTT. This encodes CASSFSGWNTEAFF.